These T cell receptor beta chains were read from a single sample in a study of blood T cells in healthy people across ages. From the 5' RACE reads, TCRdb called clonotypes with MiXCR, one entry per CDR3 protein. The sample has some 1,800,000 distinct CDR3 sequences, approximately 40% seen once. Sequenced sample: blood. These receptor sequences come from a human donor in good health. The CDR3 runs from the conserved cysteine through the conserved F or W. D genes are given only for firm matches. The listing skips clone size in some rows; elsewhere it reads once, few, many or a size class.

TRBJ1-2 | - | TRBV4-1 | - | CASSQDLAGVGYTF | TGCGCCAGCAGCCAAGATCTGGCAGGGGTCGGCTACACCTTC
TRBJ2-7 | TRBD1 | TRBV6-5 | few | CASSYSKGALNEQYF | TGTGCCAGCAGTTACTCGAAGGGGGCATTGAACGAGCAGTACTTC
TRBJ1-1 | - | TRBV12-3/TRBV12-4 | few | CASSPGSWTEAFF | TGTGCCAGCAGTCCCGGGTCGTGGACTGAAGCTTTCTTT
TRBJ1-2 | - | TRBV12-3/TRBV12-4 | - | CASSSGTVVVGYTF | TGTGCCAGCAGTTCAGGGACTGTCGTCGTTGGCTACACCTTC
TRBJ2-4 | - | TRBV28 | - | CASSFPAGNIQYF | TGTGCCAGCAGTTTCCCGGCAGGAAACATTCAGTACTTC
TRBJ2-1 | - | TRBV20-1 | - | CSARDPDHNEQFF | TGCAGTGCTAGAGACCCGGACCACAATGAGCAGTTCTTC
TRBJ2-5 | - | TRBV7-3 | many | CASSYTKSETQYF | TGTGCCAGCAGCTATACTAAATCAGAGACCCAGTACTTC
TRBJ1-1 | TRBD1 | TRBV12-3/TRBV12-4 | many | CASSPRTGNTEAFF | TGCGCCAGCAGCCCGCGGACAGGGAACACTGAAGCTTTCTTT
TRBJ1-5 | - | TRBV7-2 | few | CASSLGLRGQPQHF | TGTGCCAGCAGCTTAGGTCTGCGGGGTCAGCCCCAGCATTTT
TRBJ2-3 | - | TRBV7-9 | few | CASSVRDGSTDTQYF | TGTGCCAGCAGCGTCCGGGACGGGAGCACAGATACGCAGTATTTT
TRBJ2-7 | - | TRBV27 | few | CASTPIAEFGYEQYF | TGTGCCAGCACACCCATAGCTGAGTTCGGCTACGAGCAGTACTTC
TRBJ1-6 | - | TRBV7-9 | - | CASTSSGSPLHF | TGTGCCAGCACTTCCTCGGGTTCACCCCTCCACTTT
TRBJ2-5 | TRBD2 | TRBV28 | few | CASSNAGGSGTQYF | TGTGCCAGCAGCAACGCGGGGGGCTCAGGGACCCAGTACTTC
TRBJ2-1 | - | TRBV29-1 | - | CSVEGGMDNQQFF | TGCAGCGTTGAAGGGGGGATGGACAATCAGCAGTTCTTC
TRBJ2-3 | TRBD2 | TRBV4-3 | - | CASSQDSLAGPTDTQYF | TGCGCCAGCAGCCAAGATTCCCTAGCGGGACCCACAGATACGCAGTATTTT
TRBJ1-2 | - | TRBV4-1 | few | CASSQEPDGSTHGYTF | TGCGCCAGCAGCCAAGAGCCGGACGGCTCGACTCACGGCTACACCTTC
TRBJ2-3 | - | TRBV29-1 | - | CSVVHEGRYF | TGCAGCGTTGTTCACGAGGGAAGGTATTTT
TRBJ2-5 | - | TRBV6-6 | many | CASEGQWGRETQYF | TGTGCCAGCGAGGGACAATGGGGAAGAGAGACCCAGTACTTC
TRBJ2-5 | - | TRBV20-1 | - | CSASPRAGRMSETQYF | TGCAGTGCTAGCCCTCGGGCAGGACGTATGAGTGAGACCCAGTACTTC
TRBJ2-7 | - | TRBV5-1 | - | CASSGLLRDNYEQYF | TGCGCCAGCAGCGGCCTACTCCGGGATAATTACGAGCAGTACTTC
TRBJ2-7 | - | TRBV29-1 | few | CSVEFPGSYEQYF | TGCAGCGTTGAATTCCCAGGGTCCTACGAGCAGTACTTC
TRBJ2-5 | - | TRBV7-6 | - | CASSSPPDGQETQYF | TGTGCCAGCAGCTCCCCCCCGGACGGACAAGAGACCCAGTACTTC
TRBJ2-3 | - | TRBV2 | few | CASSAGGRTDTQYF | TGTGCCAGCAGTGCAGGCGGACGCACAGATACGCAGTATTTT
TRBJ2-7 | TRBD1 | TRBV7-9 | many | CATGTGGSYEQYF | TGTGCCACAGGGACAGGGGGCTCCTACGAGCAGTACTTC
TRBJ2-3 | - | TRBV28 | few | CASSPFRVRSNTQYF | TGTGCCAGCAGTCCATTCCGGGTCCGATCCAATACGCAGTATTTT
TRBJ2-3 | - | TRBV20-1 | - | CSVHGGPTDTQYF | TGCAGTGTTCATGGGGGTCCCACAGATACGCAGTATTTT
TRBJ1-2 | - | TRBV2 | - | CASTLRQAYYGYTF | TGTGCCAGCACTCTGAGACAGGCTTACTATGGCTACACCTTC
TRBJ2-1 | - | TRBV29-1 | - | CSVAAEQGEQFF | TGCAGCGTTGCGGCCGAACAGGGTGAGCAGTTCTTC
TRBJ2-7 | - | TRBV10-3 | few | CAISEPDSSYEQYF | TGTGCCATCAGTGAGCCGGACAGCTCCTACGAGCAGTACTTC
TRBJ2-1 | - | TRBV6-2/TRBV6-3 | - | CASRRDAGPNEQFF | TGTGCCAGCAGGAGGGACGCGGGTCCCAATGAGCAGTTCTTC
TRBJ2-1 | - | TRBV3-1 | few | CASSQWDFDNEQFF | TGTGCCAGCAGCCAGTGGGACTTCGACAATGAGCAGTTCTTC
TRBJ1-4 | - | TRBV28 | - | CASNPGARGKLFF | TGTGCCAGCAACCCTGGGGCGCGTGGAAAACTGTTTTTT
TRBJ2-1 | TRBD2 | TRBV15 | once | CATAGVHSYNEQFF | TGTGCCACCGCGGGGGTACACTCCTACAATGAGCAGTTCTTC
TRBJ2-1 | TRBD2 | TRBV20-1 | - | CSARSGGADYNEQFF | TGCAGTGCTAGGAGCGGGGGGGCCGACTACAATGAGCAGTTCTTC
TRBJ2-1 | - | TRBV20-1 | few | CSARAQATREQFF | TGCAGTGCTAGAGCCCAGGCGACTCGGGAGCAGTTCTTC
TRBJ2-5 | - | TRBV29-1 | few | CSVDKAGRGGETQYF | TGCAGCGTTGATAAGGCGGGCAGGGGAGGGGAGACCCAGTACTTC
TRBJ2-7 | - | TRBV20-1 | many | CSARVADYEQYF | TGCAGTGCTAGAGTCGCCGACTACGAGCAGTACTTC
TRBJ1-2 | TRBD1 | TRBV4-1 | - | CASSQGTGGGNTF | TGCGCCAGCAGCCAAGGGACAGGTGGAGGCAACACCTTC
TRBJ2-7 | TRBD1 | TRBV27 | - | CASSYRPDRWHYEQYF | TGTGCCAGCAGCTACAGACCGGACAGGTGGCACTACGAGCAGTACTTC
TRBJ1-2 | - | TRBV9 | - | CASSAGPNFYGHTF | TGTGCCAGCAGCGCGGGACCGAATTTCTATGGCCACACCTTC
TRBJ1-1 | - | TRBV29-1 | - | CSVAGVLNTEAFF | TGCAGCGTCGCCGGGGTACTGAACACTGAAGCTTTCTTT
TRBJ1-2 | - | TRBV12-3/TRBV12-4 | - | CASSPSGSTWGYTF | TGTGCCAGCAGTCCGTCGGGCTCCACTTGGGGCTACACCTTC
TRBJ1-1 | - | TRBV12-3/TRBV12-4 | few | CAGSLGRANRQVPEAFF | TGTGCCGGCAGTTTAGGGCGGGCAAACCGGCAGGTCCCTGAAGCTTTCTTT
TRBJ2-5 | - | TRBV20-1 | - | CSARVPDGFQETQYF | TGCAGTGCTAGAGTTCCGGACGGCTTCCAAGAGACCCAGTACTTC
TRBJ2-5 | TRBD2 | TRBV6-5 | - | CASSYSRLAATQETQYF | TGTGCCAGCAGTTACTCGAGGCTAGCGGCAACCCAAGAGACCCAGTACTTC
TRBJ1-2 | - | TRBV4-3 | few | CASSQGGEGEDYGYTF | TGCGCCAGCAGCCAAGGAGGGGAAGGGGAAGACTATGGCTACACCTTC
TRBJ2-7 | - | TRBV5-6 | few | CASSFGLGDEQYF | TGTGCCAGCAGCTTCGGTTTAGGGGACGAGCAGTACTTC